Included here is one T cell receptor beta chain sequence, with context. Its matching antigen is unknown. The sample belongs to a study of cytomegalovirus exposure and HLA in healthy donors. Study conclusions and caveats: A later analysis, which compared TCR beta chains of equal frequency, found the HLA-associated ones more clonally expanded. V- and J-gene trimming in TCR beta was tied to a missense DCLRE1C variant by an analysis performed later. The likely origin of a cluster of highly shared sequence variants was a sequencing artifact.

This CDR3 spans 14 amino acids. With V trimmed by 5 bases and J by 5 bases, 5 bases remained unmatched. Germline V gene lookup returns CDR1 SNHLY and CDR2 FYNNEI. The PCR was carried out with 60 Vbeta primers and 13 Jbeta primers. The data were produced by immunoSEQ multiplex PCR, yet TCRdb's version contains in-frame clones alone and is incomplete. The sample carries more than 95,000 clones, about 78% recorded once. The sequencing input was PBMCs. The genes are TRBV2 and TRBJ1-5, with TRBD1 identical over 8 bases. This receptor was identified in a female donor in good health and CMV-seronegative. This CDR3 is CASSSDREDQPQHF. CDR3 DNA: TGTGCCAGCAGTTCGGACAGGGAGGATCAGCCCCAGCATTTT.